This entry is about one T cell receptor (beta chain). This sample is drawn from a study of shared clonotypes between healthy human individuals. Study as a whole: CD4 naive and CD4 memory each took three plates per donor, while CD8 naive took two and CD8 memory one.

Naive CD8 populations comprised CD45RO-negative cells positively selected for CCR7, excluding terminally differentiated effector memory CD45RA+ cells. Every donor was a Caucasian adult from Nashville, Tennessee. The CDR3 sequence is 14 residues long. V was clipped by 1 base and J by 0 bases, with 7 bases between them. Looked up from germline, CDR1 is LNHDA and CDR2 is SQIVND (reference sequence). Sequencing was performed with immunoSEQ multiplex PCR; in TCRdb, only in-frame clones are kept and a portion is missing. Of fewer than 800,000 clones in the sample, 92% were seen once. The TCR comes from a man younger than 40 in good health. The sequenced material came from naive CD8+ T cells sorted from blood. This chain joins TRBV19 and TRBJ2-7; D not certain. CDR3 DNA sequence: TGTGCCAGTAGTATAGCTGACACCTCCTACGAGCAGTACTTC. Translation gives CASSIADTSYEQYF.